This TCR beta chain originates from a study of CD8 T cells in Susac syndrome. Study details: Active disease was present in about 6 of the sequenced Susac syndrome patients, and remission in under ten.

CDR1 LGHNA and CDR2 YNFKEQ come from the germline V gene. Trimming took off 0 bases at V and 5 bases at J, with 17 bases between the two ends. The CDR3 is 17 residues long. Random hexamers primed reverse transcription of about 0.45 to 1 ug RNA. TCRdb reprocessed the immunoSEQ multiplex PCR reads via MiXCR and lists one record per CDR3 protein. The data show about 240,000 distinct CDR3 sequences, with around 96% seen just once and around 0.093% held by the top ten. Sequencing targeted TCR beta in blood CD8+ and CD4+ T cells. FACS enriched CD8+ TEMRA cells, while bulk CD8+ and CD4+ were negatively isolated. This clonotype was counted once.

The V call is TRBV4-2, the J call TRBJ1-5; D is ambiguous. This TCR was sampled from a human donor with Susac syndrome. Sequenced sample: CD4+ T cells from PBMCs. CDR3 sequence: CASSQDGLGTKDQPQHF. The CDR3 bases are TGTGCCAGCAGCCAAGACGGACTGGGAACAAAGGATCAGCCCCAGCATTTT.